This TCR beta chain was observed in a study of blood T cell repertoires in COVID-19. Clones were sequenced by immunoSEQ multiplex PCR, and TCRdb holds only the in-frame ones, with some missing. The data hold around 46,000 clones, with approximately 89% observed a single time. The CDR3 is made up of 12 amino acids. Trimming pared 3 bases from V and 4 bases from J, leaving 6 bases between. In germline, CDR1 is PRHDT, CDR2 FYEKMQ (reference sequence). Sequences were obtained from peripheral blood. The chain uses TRBV13 and TRBJ1-1; D is ambiguous. This TCR derives from a man in his forties or fifties with acute or convalescent COVID-19. CDR3 protein: CASSFGVTEAFF. In DNA, the CDR3 is TGTGCCAGCAGCTTCGGGGTCACTGAAGCTTTCTTT.